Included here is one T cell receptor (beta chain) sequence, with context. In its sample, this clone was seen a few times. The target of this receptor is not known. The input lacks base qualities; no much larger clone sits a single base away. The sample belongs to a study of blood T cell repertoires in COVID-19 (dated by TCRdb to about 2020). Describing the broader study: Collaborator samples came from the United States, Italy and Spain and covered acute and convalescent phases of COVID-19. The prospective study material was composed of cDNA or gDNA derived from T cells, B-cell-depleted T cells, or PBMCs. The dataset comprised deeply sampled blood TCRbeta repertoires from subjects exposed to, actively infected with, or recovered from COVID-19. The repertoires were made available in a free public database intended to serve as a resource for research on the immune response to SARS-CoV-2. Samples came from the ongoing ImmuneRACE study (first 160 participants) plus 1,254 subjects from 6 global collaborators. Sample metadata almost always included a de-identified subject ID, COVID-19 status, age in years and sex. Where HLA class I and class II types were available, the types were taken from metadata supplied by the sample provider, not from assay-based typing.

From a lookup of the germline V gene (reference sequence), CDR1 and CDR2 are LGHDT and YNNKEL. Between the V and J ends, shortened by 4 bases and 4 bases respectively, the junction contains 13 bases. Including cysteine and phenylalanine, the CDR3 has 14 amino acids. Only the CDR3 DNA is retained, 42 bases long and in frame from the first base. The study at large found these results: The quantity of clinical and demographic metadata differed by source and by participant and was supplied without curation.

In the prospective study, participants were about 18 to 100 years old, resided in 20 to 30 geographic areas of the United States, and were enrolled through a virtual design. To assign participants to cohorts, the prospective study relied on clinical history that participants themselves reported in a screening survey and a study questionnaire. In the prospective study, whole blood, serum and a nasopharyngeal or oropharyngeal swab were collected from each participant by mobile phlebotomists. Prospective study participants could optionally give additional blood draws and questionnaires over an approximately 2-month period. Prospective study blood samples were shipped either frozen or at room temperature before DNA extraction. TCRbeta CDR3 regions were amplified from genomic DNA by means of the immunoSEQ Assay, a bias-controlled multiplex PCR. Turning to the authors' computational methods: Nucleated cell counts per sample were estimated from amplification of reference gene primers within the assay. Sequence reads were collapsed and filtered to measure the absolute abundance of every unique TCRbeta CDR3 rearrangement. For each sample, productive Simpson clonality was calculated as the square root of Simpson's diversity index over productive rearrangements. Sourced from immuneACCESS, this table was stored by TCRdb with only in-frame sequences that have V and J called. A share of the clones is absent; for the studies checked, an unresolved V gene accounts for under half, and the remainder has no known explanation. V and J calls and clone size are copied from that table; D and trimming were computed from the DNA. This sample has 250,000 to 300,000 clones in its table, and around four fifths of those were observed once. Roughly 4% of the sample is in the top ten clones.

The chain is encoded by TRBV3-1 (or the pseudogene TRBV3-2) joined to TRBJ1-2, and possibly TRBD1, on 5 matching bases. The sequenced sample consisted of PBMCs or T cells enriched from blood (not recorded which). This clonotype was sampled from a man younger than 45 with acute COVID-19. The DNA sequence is TGTGCCAGCAGCCCCCCCGGGGGATCCTATGGCTACACCTTC. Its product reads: CASSPPGGSYGYTF.